The clone carrying this T cell receptor (beta chain) was detected only once. Trimming cost V 3 bases and J 6 bases, with 10 bases left between them. Germline V gives CDR1 KGHDR, CDR2 SFDVKD. CDR3 length equals 13 residues. Under the authors' procedure: Amplified reference gene primers provided the basis for estimating nucleated cell counts. Profiled with immunoSEQ multiplex PCR; TCRdb holds only in-frame clones, not every one. The DNA gave D and trimming, while V, J and clone size come from that table. This table has 85,000 to 90,000 clones, roughly four fifths appearing once. The data are from a study of blood T cell repertoires in COVID-19. Whole-study context: Specimens from acute and convalescent COVID-19 originated in the United States, Italy and Spain. T cells, B-cell-depleted T cells, or PBMCs provided the cDNA or gDNA that served as material.

The J gene is TRBJ1-1, the V gene TRBV24-1; D is perhaps TRBD1 (5 bases). This sequence originates from a woman aged 80 or over with acute or convalescent COVID-19. Sequences were obtained from peripheral blood. CDR3 DNA: TGTGCCACCAGTGATAAGGGGATGGCTGAAGCTTTCTTT. This codes for CATSDKGMAEAFF.